This is a list of T cell receptor beta chains from one sample in a study of immune characterization of retroperitoneal liposarcoma. TCRdb processed the PCR reads anew with MiXCR; each CDR3 protein has one entry. The sample holds about 10,000 distinct CDR3 sequences, about 39% seen once. The specimen was tumor tissue. Receptors originate from a female donor with retroperitoneal liposarcoma. CDR3s include the opening cysteine and the closing phenylalanine or tryptophan. A D gene is named only where the DNA matches it firmly. Not every row has a clone size; where given, it reads once, few, many or a size class.

D gene: TRBD2; J gene: TRBJ2-7; clone size: -; V gene: TRBV7-4; CDR3 DNA: TGTGCCAGCAGCTACCCCCCTTTGCGGGGGGTCGTATCCTACGAGCAGTACTTC; CDR3 protein: CASSYPPLRGVVSYEQYF
D gene: -; J gene: TRBJ2-1; clone size: -; V gene: TRBV6-1; CDR3 DNA: TGTGCCAGCAGTGAAGGGCAGGAGACCCACGAGCAGTTCTTC; CDR3 protein: CASSEGQETHEQFF
D gene: -; J gene: TRBJ2-3; clone size: once; V gene: TRBV6-5; CDR3 DNA: TGTGCCAGCAGTCCCCATGTGGGGACTAGCACAGATACGCAGTATTTT; CDR3 protein: CASSPHVGTSTDTQYF
D gene: -; J gene: TRBJ1-1; clone size: medium-sized; V gene: TRBV6-1; CDR3 DNA: TGTGCCAGCTTTTCCCGAGGGGGAAACACTGAAGCTTTCTTT; CDR3 protein: CASFSRGGNTEAFF
D gene: TRBD2; J gene: TRBJ2-1; clone size: -; V gene: TRBV6-1; CDR3 DNA: TGTGCCAGCCGGGCCGGGACTAGCGGGGCCAGGAGGGAGGAGCAGTTCTTC; CDR3 protein: CASRAGTSGARREEQFF
D gene: -; J gene: TRBJ2-7; clone size: -; V gene: TRBV6-1; CDR3 DNA: TGTGCCAGCAGTGAAGGGGGGGGCTCCTACAATGAGCAGTACTTC; CDR3 protein: CASSEGGGSYNEQYF
D gene: TRBD1; J gene: TRBJ2-6; clone size: -; V gene: TRBV6-6; CDR3 DNA: TGTGCCATCGGGGACAGCTTAACCGTCTCTGGGGCCAACGTCCTGACTTTC; CDR3 protein: CAIGDSLTVSGANVLTF
D gene: TRBD2; J gene: TRBJ2-1; clone size: few; V gene: TRBV11-2; CDR3 DNA: TGTGCCAGCAGCTTAGGGTTAGGGACTAGGACCTACAATGAGCAGTTCTTC; CDR3 protein: CASSLGLGTRTYNEQFF
D gene: TRBD1; J gene: TRBJ2-7; clone size: medium-sized; V gene: TRBV6-1; CDR3 DNA: TGTGCCAGCAGTCCCCGGACAGGGTTTAGCTCCTACGAGCAGTACTTC; CDR3 protein: CASSPRTGFSSYEQYF
D gene: TRBD1; J gene: TRBJ2-7; clone size: -; V gene: TRBV27; CDR3 DNA: TGTGCCAGCAGTTTAAAAGGGGGCCCCTACGAGCAGTATTTC; CDR3 protein: CASSLKGGPYEQYF
D gene: TRBD1; J gene: TRBJ2-4; clone size: -; V gene: TRBV6-1; CDR3 DNA: TGTGCCAGCAGTACAATTAGGGGGCTCGGGGCCAAAAACATTCAGTACTTC; CDR3 protein: CASSTIRGLGAKNIQYF
D gene: -; J gene: TRBJ2-1; clone size: -; V gene: TRBV7-9; CDR3 DNA: TGTGCCAGCAGCTTACGTGTGCAAGAGCAGTTCTTC; CDR3 protein: CASSLRVQEQFF
D gene: -; J gene: TRBJ1-6; clone size: few; V gene: TRBV7-2; CDR3 DNA: TGTGCCAGCAGCTTGACAGAGAGTTCACCCCTCCACTTT; CDR3 protein: CASSLTESSPLHF
D gene: -; J gene: TRBJ2-6; clone size: medium-sized; V gene: TRBV6-1; CDR3 DNA: TGTGCCAGCAGTGTCCTGGCCGGGAGTCTTAGCTCTGGGGCCAACGTCCTGACTTTC; CDR3 protein: CASSVLAGSLSSGANVLTF
D gene: TRBD2; J gene: TRBJ2-1; clone size: -; V gene: TRBV10-3; CDR3 DNA: TGTGCCATCAGTGAGTTCCTTCAGCGGGGATACGATGAGCAGTTCTTC; CDR3 protein: CAISEFLQRGYDEQFF
D gene: -; J gene: TRBJ1-5; clone size: -; V gene: TRBV12-3/TRBV12-4; CDR3 DNA: TGTGCCAGCAGTCCAACGCTGACAGGAGGTATGCAGCCCCAGCATTTT; CDR3 protein: CASSPTLTGGMQPQHF
D gene: -; J gene: TRBJ2-3; clone size: once; V gene: TRBV6-1; CDR3 DNA: TGTGCCAGCAGTGCCGAGGCCGCTGTGGCAGATACGCAGTATTTT; CDR3 protein: CASSAEAAVADTQYF
D gene: -; J gene: TRBJ2-1; clone size: -; V gene: TRBV6-1; CDR3 DNA: TGTGCCAGCAGTAACACCCGAGCGGAGCAGTTCTTC; CDR3 protein: CASSNTRAEQFF
D gene: TRBD2; J gene: TRBJ2-7; clone size: few; V gene: TRBV10-3; CDR3 DNA: TGTGCCATCAGGAAACTAGCGGGGGACTACAATGAGCAGTACTTC; CDR3 protein: CAIRKLAGDYNEQYF
D gene: TRBD1; J gene: TRBJ2-6; clone size: -; V gene: TRBV25-1; CDR3 DNA: TGTGCCAGCAGTGAATACGCAGGGGGTGGGGCCAACGTCCTGACTTTC; CDR3 protein: CASSEYAGGGANVLTF
D gene: TRBD2; J gene: TRBJ2-3; clone size: -; V gene: TRBV6-1; CDR3 DNA: TGTGCCAGCAGTAACGCGACTAGCGGGGCCACAGATACGCAGTATTTT; CDR3 protein: CASSNATSGATDTQYF
D gene: TRBD2; J gene: TRBJ2-7; clone size: -; V gene: TRBV7-2; CDR3 DNA: TGTGCCAGCAGCTCTAGGTCTAGCGGGAGCAATGAGCAGTACTTC; CDR3 protein: CASSSRSSGSNEQYF
D gene: TRBD1; J gene: TRBJ2-4; clone size: -; V gene: TRBV27; CDR3 DNA: TGTGCCAGCAGTTTAGGCCAACGGACAGGGACGTACTTC; CDR3 protein: CASSLGQRTGTYF
D gene: -; J gene: TRBJ2-2; clone size: few; V gene: TRBV9; CDR3 DNA: TGTGCCAGCAGCCCCTGGGGGACTGCCGCGAACACCGGGGAGCTGTTTTTT; CDR3 protein: CASSPWGTAANTGELFF
D gene: TRBD2; J gene: TRBJ2-3; clone size: -; V gene: TRBV6-5; CDR3 DNA: TGTGCCAGCAGCTCCGGGACTAGCGGGAGTACAGATACGCAGTATTTT; CDR3 protein: CASSSGTSGSTDTQYF
D gene: TRBD1; J gene: TRBJ1-2; clone size: -; V gene: TRBV7-2; CDR3 DNA: TGTGCCAGCAGTCCGAACCGGGACAGCTATGGCTACACCTTC; CDR3 protein: CASSPNRDSYGYTF
D gene: TRBD1; J gene: TRBJ1-2; clone size: medium-sized; V gene: TRBV6-6; CDR3 DNA: TGTGCCAGCAGTTACCAATCCGGGACAGGGGTCTATGGCTACACCTTC; CDR3 protein: CASSYQSGTGVYGYTF
D gene: TRBD1; J gene: TRBJ2-1; clone size: medium-sized; V gene: TRBV7-2; CDR3 DNA: TGTGCCAGCAGCTTAAACGGACAGGGATTCTCCTACAATGAGCAGTTCTTC; CDR3 protein: CASSLNGQGFSYNEQFF
D gene: TRBD2; J gene: TRBJ2-1; clone size: medium-sized; V gene: TRBV6-6; CDR3 DNA: TGTGCCAGCAGTTACTCGCCGACTAGCGGTTACAATGAGCAGTTCTTC; CDR3 protein: CASSYSPTSGYNEQFF
D gene: -; J gene: TRBJ2-6; clone size: -; V gene: TRBV6-1; CDR3 DNA: TGTGCCAGCAGCAGTCCCTCACAGGACTCTGGGGCCAACGTCCTGACTTTC; CDR3 protein: CASSSPSQDSGANVLTF
D gene: TRBD2; J gene: TRBJ2-1; clone size: -; V gene: TRBV6-1; CDR3 DNA: TGTGCCAGCAGGAAAGGGACTAGCGGGAGAAATGAGCAGTTCTTC; CDR3 protein: CASRKGTSGRNEQFF
D gene: TRBD2; J gene: TRBJ2-1; clone size: few; V gene: TRBV6-1; CDR3 DNA: TGTGCCAGCAGTTCAACTAGCGGGGCGACCTACGAGCAGTTCTTC; CDR3 protein: CASSSTSGATYEQFF
D gene: -; J gene: TRBJ2-1; clone size: -; V gene: TRBV27; CDR3 DNA: TGTGCCAGCAGAACCGTGAGCTCCTACAATGAGCAGTTCTTC; CDR3 protein: CASRTVSSYNEQFF
D gene: -; J gene: TRBJ2-1; clone size: -; V gene: TRBV6-1; CDR3 DNA: TGTGCCAGCAGCGACAGGACGGGCACGGCCTACGAGCAGTTCTTC; CDR3 protein: CASSDRTGTAYEQFF
D gene: -; J gene: TRBJ2-5; clone size: -; V gene: TRBV12-3/TRBV12-4; CDR3 DNA: TGTGCCAGCGCGCCCATCACTTCCCTTGAGGAGACCCAGTACTTC; CDR3 protein: CASAPITSLEETQYF
D gene: -; J gene: TRBJ2-7; clone size: -; V gene: TRBV11-1; CDR3 DNA: TGTGCCAGCCGGCCGTCAAGCTCCTACGAGCAGTACTTC; CDR3 protein: CASRPSSSYEQYF
D gene: TRBD1; J gene: TRBJ2-3; clone size: -; V gene: TRBV25-1; CDR3 DNA: TGTGCCAGCAGTGAATTCTCTCGACAGGGGGCGAACTTAAGCACAGATACGCAGTATTTT; CDR3 protein: CASSEFSRQGANLSTDTQYF
D gene: TRBD2; J gene: TRBJ2-5; clone size: -; V gene: TRBV6-1; CDR3 DNA: TGTGCCAGCAGTGAGGGCTCCGGGGGGGAGACCCAGTACTTC; CDR3 protein: CASSEGSGGETQYF
D gene: TRBD2; J gene: TRBJ2-7; clone size: few; V gene: TRBV6-1; CDR3 DNA: TGTGCCAGCATTAGTACGGGGGGGGGGGGAAATGAGCAGTACTTC; CDR3 protein: CASISTGGGGNEQYF
D gene: TRBD2; J gene: TRBJ2-1; clone size: few; V gene: TRBV6-1; CDR3 DNA: TGTGCCAGCAGCCCCGGCGGGAGCTACGAGCAGTTCTTC; CDR3 protein: CASSPGGSYEQFF
D gene: -; J gene: TRBJ1-3; clone size: few; V gene: TRBV6-1; CDR3 DNA: TGTGCCAGCAGAGACCGTGGAGGAGACTCTGGAAACACCATATATTTT; CDR3 protein: CASRDRGGDSGNTIYF
D gene: -; J gene: TRBJ2-4; clone size: few; V gene: TRBV6-1; CDR3 DNA: TGTGCCAGCAGTGGTAGTAGCGGAACCAAAAACATTCAGTACTTC; CDR3 protein: CASSGSSGTKNIQYF
D gene: -; J gene: TRBJ2-2; clone size: -; V gene: TRBV6-1; CDR3 DNA: TGTGCCAGCAGAGACAATAGGGACGCGAACACCGGGGAGCTGTTTTTT; CDR3 protein: CASRDNRDANTGELFF
D gene: TRBD1; J gene: TRBJ2-2; clone size: -; V gene: TRBV7-6; CDR3 DNA: TGTGCCAGCAGCCAAGGACAGGGCTGGACTGGATTCGGGGAGCTGTTTTTT; CDR3 protein: CASSQGQGWTGFGELFF
D gene: -; J gene: TRBJ1-1; clone size: medium-sized; V gene: TRBV6-1; CDR3 DNA: TGTGCCAGCAGTGAAAATGAAGCTTTCTTT; CDR3 protein: CASSENEAFF
D gene: -; J gene: TRBJ2-1; clone size: -; V gene: TRBV11-2; CDR3 DNA: TGTGCCAGCAGCCACGCCGGGACACTAAACTACGAGCAGTTCTTC; CDR3 protein: CASSHAGTLNYEQFF
D gene: TRBD2; J gene: TRBJ2-3; clone size: -; V gene: TRBV6-1; CDR3 DNA: TGTGCCAGCAGTGAAGGGACTAGCGGGGGCGCAGATACGCAGTATTTT; CDR3 protein: CASSEGTSGGADTQYF
D gene: TRBD2; J gene: TRBJ2-7; clone size: -; V gene: TRBV6-5; CDR3 DNA: TGTGCCAGCAGTTACCCGAGGGAGGGCCATTCCTACAATGAGCAGTACTTC; CDR3 protein: CASSYPREGHSYNEQYF
D gene: -; J gene: TRBJ1-5; clone size: -; V gene: TRBV6-1; CDR3 DNA: TGTGCCAGCAGTGAAGGGGGCAAGCCCCAGCATTTT; CDR3 protein: CASSEGGKPQHF
D gene: -; J gene: TRBJ2-7; clone size: medium-sized; V gene: TRBV12-3/TRBV12-4; CDR3 DNA: TGTGCCAGCAGTTTAGGTGACAGGCGCCGTAACAACTACGAGCAGTACTTC; CDR3 protein: CASSLGDRRRNNYEQYF
D gene: TRBD2; J gene: TRBJ2-1; clone size: few; V gene: TRBV7-6; CDR3 DNA: TGTGCCAGCAGCCCAACCTTAGTAGCGGGACTCTCGCAGTTCTTC; CDR3 protein: CASSPTLVAGLSQFF
D gene: TRBD1; J gene: TRBJ2-1; clone size: many; V gene: TRBV6-5; CDR3 DNA: TGTGCCAGCAGTTCCGGGACAGGGGGCAATGAGCAGTTCTTC; CDR3 protein: CASSSGTGGNEQFF
D gene: -; J gene: TRBJ2-1; clone size: -; V gene: TRBV7-8; CDR3 DNA: TGTGCCAGCAGCTTACGGCGCCGGCTCTACAATGAGCAGTTCTTC; CDR3 protein: CASSLRRRLYNEQFF
D gene: TRBD2; J gene: TRBJ2-3; clone size: medium-sized; V gene: TRBV12-3/TRBV12-4; CDR3 DNA: TGTGCCAGCAGCTTTGGGACTAGCGGGGGGGGAACTAGCACAGATACGCAGTATTTT; CDR3 protein: CASSFGTSGGGTSTDTQYF
D gene: -; J gene: TRBJ2-1; clone size: -; V gene: TRBV11-2; CDR3 DNA: TGTGCCAGCAGCTTTGCGTCACAGAGTCAAAAGACCCAGTTCTTC; CDR3 protein: CASSFASQSQKTQFF
D gene: -; J gene: TRBJ2-7; clone size: few; V gene: TRBV7-2; CDR3 DNA: TGTGCCAGCAGCGACAGGACGGGCACGGCCTACGAGCAGTACTTC; CDR3 protein: CASSDRTGTAYEQYF
D gene: -; J gene: TRBJ2-1; clone size: few; V gene: TRBV6-6; CDR3 DNA: TGTGCCAGCAGCCGAGACAGTTACAATGAGCAGTTCTTC; CDR3 protein: CASSRDSYNEQFF
D gene: -; J gene: TRBJ2-1; clone size: -; V gene: TRBV7-8; CDR3 DNA: TGTGCCAGCAGCTTGAAGAATCGAAGGGCCTACAATGAGCAGTTCTTC; CDR3 protein: CASSLKNRRAYNEQFF
D gene: TRBD2; J gene: TRBJ2-7; clone size: medium-sized; V gene: TRBV7-7; CDR3 DNA: TGTGCTAGCAGCCAACCGGGTAGCGGGGTCTACTACGAGCAGTACTTC; CDR3 protein: CASSQPGSGVYYEQYF